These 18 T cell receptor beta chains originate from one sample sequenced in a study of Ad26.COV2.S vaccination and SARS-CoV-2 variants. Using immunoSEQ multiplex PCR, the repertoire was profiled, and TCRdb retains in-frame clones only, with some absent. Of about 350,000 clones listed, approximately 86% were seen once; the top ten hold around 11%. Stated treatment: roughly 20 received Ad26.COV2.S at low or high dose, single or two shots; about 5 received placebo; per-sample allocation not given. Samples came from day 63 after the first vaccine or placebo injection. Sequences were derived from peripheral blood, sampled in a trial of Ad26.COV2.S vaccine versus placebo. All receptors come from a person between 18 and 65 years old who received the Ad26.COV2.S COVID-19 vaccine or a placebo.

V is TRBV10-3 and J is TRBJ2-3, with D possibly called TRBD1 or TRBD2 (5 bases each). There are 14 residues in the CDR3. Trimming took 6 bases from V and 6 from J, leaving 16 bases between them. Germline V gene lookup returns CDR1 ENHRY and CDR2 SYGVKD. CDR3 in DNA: TGTGCCATCAGGGGAGACAGCGTAGGGGATACGCAGTATTTT. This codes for CAIRGDSVGDTQYF.

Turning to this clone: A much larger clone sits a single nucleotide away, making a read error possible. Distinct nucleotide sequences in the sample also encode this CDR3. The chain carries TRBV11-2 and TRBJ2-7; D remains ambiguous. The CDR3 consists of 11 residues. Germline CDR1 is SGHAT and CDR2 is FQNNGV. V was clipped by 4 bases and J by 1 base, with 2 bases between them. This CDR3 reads CASSSSYEQYF. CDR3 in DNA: TGTGCCAGCAGCTCATCCTACGAGCAGTACTTC. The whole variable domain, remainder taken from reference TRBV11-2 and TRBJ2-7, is EAGVAQSPRYKIIEKRQSVAFWCNPISGHATLYWYQQILGQGPKLLIQFQNNGVVDDSQLPKDRFSAERLKGVDSTLKIQPAKLEDSAVYLCASSSSYEQYFGPGTRLTVT.

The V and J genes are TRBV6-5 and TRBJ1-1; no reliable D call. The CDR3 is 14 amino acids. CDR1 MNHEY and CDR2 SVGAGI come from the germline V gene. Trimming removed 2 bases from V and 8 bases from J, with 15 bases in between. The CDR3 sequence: CASSYVLGQWEAFF. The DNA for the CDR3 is TGTGCCAGCAGTTACGTCTTAGGGCAGTGGGAAGCTTTCTTT.

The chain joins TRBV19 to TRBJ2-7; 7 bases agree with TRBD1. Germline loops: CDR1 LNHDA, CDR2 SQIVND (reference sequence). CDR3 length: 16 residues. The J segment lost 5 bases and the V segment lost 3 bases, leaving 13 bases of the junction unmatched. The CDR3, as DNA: TGTGCCAGTAGTATGGTCTCAGGGGGAGAACTTGACGAGCAGTACTTC. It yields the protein CASSMVSGGELDEQYF.

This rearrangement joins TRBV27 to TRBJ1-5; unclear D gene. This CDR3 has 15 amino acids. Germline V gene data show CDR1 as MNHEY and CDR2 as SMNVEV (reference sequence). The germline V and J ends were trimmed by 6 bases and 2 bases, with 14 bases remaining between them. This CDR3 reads CASSLDTRGNQPQHF. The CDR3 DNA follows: TGTGCCAGCAGCTTAGACACCCGGGGCAATCAGCCCCAGCATTTT.

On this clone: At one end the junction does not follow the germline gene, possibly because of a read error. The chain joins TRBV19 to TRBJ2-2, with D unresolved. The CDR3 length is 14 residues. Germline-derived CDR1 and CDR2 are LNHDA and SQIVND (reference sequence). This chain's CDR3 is CASSMEPNAGELFF. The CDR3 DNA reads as TGTGCCAGTAGTATGGAGCCGAACGCCGGGGAGCTGTTTTTT.

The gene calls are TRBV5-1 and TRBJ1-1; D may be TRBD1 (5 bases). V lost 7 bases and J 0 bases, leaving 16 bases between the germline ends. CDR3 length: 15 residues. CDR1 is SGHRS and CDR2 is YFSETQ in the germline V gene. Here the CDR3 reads CASRNHGTMNTEAFF. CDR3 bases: TGCGCCAGCCGGAACCACGGGACGATGAACACTGAAGCTTTCTTT.

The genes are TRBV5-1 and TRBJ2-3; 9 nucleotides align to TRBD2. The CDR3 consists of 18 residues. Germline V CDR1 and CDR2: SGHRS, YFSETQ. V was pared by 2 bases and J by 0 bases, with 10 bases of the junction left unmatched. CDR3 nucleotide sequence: TGCGCCAGCAGCTTACTAGCGGGCGGCACCCCCAGCACAGATACGCAGTATTTT. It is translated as CASSLLAGGTPSTDTQYF.

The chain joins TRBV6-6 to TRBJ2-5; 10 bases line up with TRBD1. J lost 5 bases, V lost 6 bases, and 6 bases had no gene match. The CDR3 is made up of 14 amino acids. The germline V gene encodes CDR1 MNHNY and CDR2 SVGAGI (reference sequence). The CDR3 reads CASSPGTGVETQYF. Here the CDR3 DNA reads TGTGCCAGCAGCCCCGGGACAGGGGTCGAGACCCAGTACTTC.

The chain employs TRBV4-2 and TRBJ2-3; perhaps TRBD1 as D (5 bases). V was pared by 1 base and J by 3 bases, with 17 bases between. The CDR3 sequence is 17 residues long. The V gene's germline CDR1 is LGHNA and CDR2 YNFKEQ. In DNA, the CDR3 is TGTGCCAGCAGCCAAGGGAAGTCGCAGGGAAGGACAGATACGCAGTATTTT. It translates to CASSQGKSQGRTDTQYF.

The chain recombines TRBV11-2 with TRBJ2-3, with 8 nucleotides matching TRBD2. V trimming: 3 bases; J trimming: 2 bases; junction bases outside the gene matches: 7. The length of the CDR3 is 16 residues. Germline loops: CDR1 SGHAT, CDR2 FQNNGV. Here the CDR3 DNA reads TGTGCCAGCAGCTTTAGGCGGGGGGTATACACAGATACGCAGTATTTT. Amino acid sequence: CASSFRRGVYTDTQYF.

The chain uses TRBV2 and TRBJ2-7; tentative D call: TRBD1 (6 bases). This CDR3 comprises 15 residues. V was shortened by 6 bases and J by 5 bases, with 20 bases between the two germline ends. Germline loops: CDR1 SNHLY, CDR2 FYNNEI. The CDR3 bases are TGTGCCAGCAGGGGTACCGGGACACCAAACAACGAGCAGTACTTC. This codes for CASRGTGTPNNEQYF.

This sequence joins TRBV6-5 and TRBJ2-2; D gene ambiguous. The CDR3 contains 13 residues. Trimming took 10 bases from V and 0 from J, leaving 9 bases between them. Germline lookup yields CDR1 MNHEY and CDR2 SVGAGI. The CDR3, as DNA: TGTGCCACTCGCCTATCGAACACCGGGGAGCTGTTTTTT. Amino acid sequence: CATRLSNTGELFF.

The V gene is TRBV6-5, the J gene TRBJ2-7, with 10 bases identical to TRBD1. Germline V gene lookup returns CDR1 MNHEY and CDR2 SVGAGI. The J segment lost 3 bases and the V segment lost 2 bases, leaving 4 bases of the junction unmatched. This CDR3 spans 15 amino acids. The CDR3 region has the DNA TGTGCCAGCAGTTACCGCGACAGGGGGCTCTACGAGCAGTACTTC. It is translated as CASSYRDRGLYEQYF.

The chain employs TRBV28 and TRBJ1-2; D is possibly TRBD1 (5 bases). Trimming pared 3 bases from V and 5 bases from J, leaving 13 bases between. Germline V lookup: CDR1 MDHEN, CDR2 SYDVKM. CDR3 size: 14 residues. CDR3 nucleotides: TGTGCCAGCAGTTTTCCCCTCCAGGGTTATGGCTACACCTTC. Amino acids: CASSFPLQGYGYTF.

The CDR3 spells CAISESGNLNEKLFF. CDR3 DNA sequence: TGTGCCATCAGTGAATCAGGGAATCTTAATGAAAAACTGTTTTTT. This chain links TRBV10-3 with TRBJ1-4; D is perhaps TRBD1 (5 bases). Germline V gene data show CDR1 as ENHRY and CDR2 as SYGVKD. The CDR3 length is 15 residues. Between the trimmed V and J ends, which lost 3 bases and 4 bases, there was a span of 12 bases.

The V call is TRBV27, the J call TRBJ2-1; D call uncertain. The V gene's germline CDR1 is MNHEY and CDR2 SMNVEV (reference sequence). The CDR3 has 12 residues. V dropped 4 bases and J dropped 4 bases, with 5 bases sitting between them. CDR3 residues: CASSSYYNEQFF. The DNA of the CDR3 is TGTGCCAGCAGTTCTTATTACAATGAGCAGTTCTTC.

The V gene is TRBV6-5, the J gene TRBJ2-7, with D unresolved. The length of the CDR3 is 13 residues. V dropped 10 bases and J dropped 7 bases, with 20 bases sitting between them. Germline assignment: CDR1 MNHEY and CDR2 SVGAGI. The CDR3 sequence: CATSRSDEGEQYF. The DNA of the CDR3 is TGTGCCACCTCGAGGAGCGATGAAGGGGAGCAGTACTTC.